This is a list of T cell receptor beta chains from one sample in a study of blood T cell repertoires in COVID-19. Method: immunoSEQ multiplex PCR; TCRdb's copy keeps in-frame clones and lacks some. Of about 190,000 clones detected, about four fifths appear once; the ten largest clones hold 3% to 3.5%. Sequenced: PBMCs or T cells enriched from blood (not recorded which). These receptors originate from a woman in her 30s who had been exposed to COVID-19. Both conserved end residues are part of each CDR3. Not every row has a clone size; where given, it reads once, few, many or a size class.

cdr3_length | v_call | clone_size | cdr3_aa
14 | TRBV7-2 | few | CASSFRAGGNTIYF
13 | TRBV4-2 | . | CASRPNSGDGYTF
15 | TRBV5-1 | . | CASSLASGSHYEQYF
17 | TRBV18 | . | CASSPSGTSGSHNEQFF
13 | TRBV3-1/TRBV3-2 | . | CASSQAIADTQYF
13 | TRBV11-2 | once | CASSPDRFYGYTF
16 | TRBV27 | . | CASTPGGTDATDTQYF
16 | TRBV19 | . | CASSDGWAESNTEAFF
16 | TRBV6-5 | . | CASSYSWGGAKETQYF
15 | TRBV6-2/TRBV6-3 | . | CASSYAGADNQPQHF
15 | TRBV2 | . | CASTEKTSTNEKLFF
15 | TRBV7-2 | . | CASSLRTGPGNTIYF
14 | TRBV9 | . | CASSGDRGPGELFF
15 | TRBV6-2/TRBV6-3 | . | CASSYPPREDTEAFF
14 | TRBV18 | . | CASPLGQTNTEAFF
15 | TRBV4-3 | . | CASSQFLAGVYEQYF
13 | TRBV18 | once | CASRRGNIETQYF
15 | TRBV19 | . | CASLPGGTYNSPLHF
12 | TRBV2 | few | CASSVGMPEQYF
13 | TRBV5-4 | . | CASRVGQGYEQYF
14 | TRBV5-1 | . | CASSFGQGRETQYF
13 | TRBV3-1/TRBV3-2 | once | CASSQGDRAEQYF